The present TCR beta chain was sequenced within a study of PD-1 blockade in mismatch repair-deficient tumors. The data were produced by immunoSEQ multiplex PCR, yet TCRdb's version contains in-frame clones alone and is incomplete. Altogether 65,000 to 80,000 clones are present, 78% being singletons, with the ten largest covering roughly 5.1%. This CDR3 comprises 18 residues. The material sequenced was peripheral blood, taken 2 weeks after starting pembrolizumab. The TCR sequence derives from an adult with mismatch repair-deficient cancer. The rearrangement joins TRBV21-1 to TRBJ1-2. TRBV21-1 is noted as a pseudogene. The CDR3 DNA follows: TGTGCCAGCAGCCCCTCCCCCCGGGGTCCCCGCTATCGGGGCGGCTACACCTTC. It yields the protein CASSPSPRGPRYRGGYTF.